What follows are 30 T cell receptor beta chains derived from one specimen sequenced in a study of radiotherapy plus CTLA-4 blockade in lung cancer (dated by TCRdb to 2016 to 2019). The library was obtained by the immunoSEQ multiplex PCR assay. The source is immuneACCESS, and TCRdb retained only in-frame sequences with V and J called. Part of the clones is not carried over; for the studies checked, unresolved V genes explain less than half of this, and the remainder is unexplained. The sample contains about 110,000 clones, approximately 77% of them found a single time. Approximately 3.5% of the sample goes to the ten largest clones. The sample was peripheral blood, taken from a patient treated with radiotherapy plus ipilimumab. The receptors were gathered from a human donor with non-small cell lung cancer that progressed on radiotherapy plus ipilimumab. Some clones in this sample may be carry-over from other donors' samples.

The chain joins TRBV7-2 to TRBJ1-2; D is ambiguous. CDR3 size: 15 residues. V was shortened by 5 bases and J by 0 bases, with 13 bases between the two germline ends. Germline V gene lookup returns CDR1 SGHTA and CDR2 FQGNSA. Written as DNA, the CDR3 is TGTGCCAGCAGCCCCCTCGGTTGGCCTAACTATGGCTACACCTTC. Protein: CASSPLGWPNYGYTF.

This chain uses TRBV6-5 with TRBJ2-1; TRBD2 aligns across 7 bases. Germline V gene sequence: CDR1 MNHEY, CDR2 SVGAGI. The V gene end was trimmed by 2 bases and the J gene end by 7 bases; junction bases not matched to a gene: 11. This CDR3 has 16 amino acids. The CDR3 sequence is CASSYSAGDVQNEQFF. CDR3 coding DNA: TGTGCCAGCAGTTACAGTGCGGGGGACGTGCAGAATGAGCAGTTCTTC.

This clone appeared a single time. The rearrangement uses TRBV13 and TRBJ2-7, with D possibly TRBD1 on 6 matching bases. Per the germline V gene, CDR1 is PRHDT and CDR2 is FYEKMQ (reference sequence). CDR3 size: 15 residues. Trimming cost V 5 bases and J 3 bases, with 17 bases left between them. The CDR3: CASSIQGDKFYEQYF. The CDR3 coding sequence is TGTGCCAGCAGCATACAGGGAGATAAGTTCTACGAGCAGTACTTC.

The chain has TRBV9 and TRBJ2-3; no clear D gene. The CDR3 extends over 13 amino acids. V lost 4 bases and J lost 5, with 11 bases in between. Germline values: CDR1 SGDLS, CDR2 YYNGEE. CDR3 protein: CASSYSDGDTQYF. The DNA of the CDR3 is TGTGCCAGCAGCTACTCGGACGGAGATACGCAGTATTTT.

The chain couples TRBV6-5 to TRBJ1-6, with no clear D. Germline loops: CDR1 MNHEY, CDR2 SVGAGI. This CDR3 comprises 15 residues. V was clipped by 6 bases and J by 2 bases, with 11 bases between them. CDR3 region: CASRGGSTYNSPLHF. CDR3 sequence (DNA): TGTGCCAGCAGGGGCGGGAGCACCTATAATTCACCCCTCCACTTT.

CDR3 sequence: CASSLAGKDTEAFF. In DNA, the CDR3 is TGCGCCAGCAGCTTGGCGGGAAAGGACACTGAAGCTTTCTTT. V is TRBV5-1 and J is TRBJ1-1; no firm D call. Trimming took 0 bases from V and 3 from J, leaving 9 bases between them. The CDR3 loop spans 14 amino acids. The germline CDR1 and CDR2 sequences are SGHRS and YFSETQ.

This rearrangement joins TRBV28 to TRBJ2-1, with D possibly being TRBD1 (8 bases). CDR1 and CDR2 (germline): MDHEN, SYDVKM. CDR3 length: 14 residues. V lost 9 bases and J lost 4, with 16 bases in between. CDR3 DNA sequence: TGTGCCAGTGTACAGGGGGGGACTTACAATGAGCAGTTCTTC. It specifies CASVQGGTYNEQFF. Combining the CDR3 with reference TRBV28 and TRBJ2-1 gives the whole variable domain DVKVTQSSRYLVKRTGEKVFLECVQDMDHENMFWYRQDPGLGLRLIYFSYDVKMKEKGDIPEGYSVSREKKERFSLILESASTNQTSMYLCASVQGGTYNEQFFGPGTRLTVL.

The chain is built from TRBV28 and TRBJ2-1; TRBD2 agrees at 9 bases. Unmatched junction bases numbered 7, after V lost 5 bases and J lost 5 bases. The CDR3 consists of 15 residues. Germline CDR1 MDHEN, CDR2 SYDVKM. CDR3 sequence: CASSAAGGRNNEQFF. The CDR3 bases are TGTGCCAGCAGTGCCGCGGGGGGGCGCAACAATGAGCAGTTCTTC.

The J gene is TRBJ2-1, the V gene TRBV7-2, with D possibly called TRBD1 or TRBD2 (6 bases each). The V and J ends lost 5 bases and 0 bases respectively, with 11 bases between them. The CDR3 covers 15 residues. The germline V gene has CDR1 SGHTA and CDR2 FQGNSA. For the CDR3, the DNA is TGTGCCAGCAGCGGAGGGGGGAGCTCCTACAATGAGCAGTTCTTC. Translating gives CASSGGGSSYNEQFF.

This clone was recorded once. The gene calls are TRBV19 and TRBJ1-1; TRBD1 agrees at 8 bases. This CDR3 region has 14 residues. Germline V gene lookup returns CDR1 LNHDA and CDR2 SQIVND (reference sequence). J gave up 3 bases and V 7 bases, and 7 bases lay outside the gene matches. The CDR3 coding sequence is TGTGCCAGTACCCCGGACAGGGTGGACACTGAAGCTTTCTTT. It encodes CASTPDRVDTEAFF.

The chain's CDR3 is CASSLTGQGALYGYTF. The CDR3, as DNA: TGCGCCAGCAGCCTCACTGGACAGGGGGCCCTCTATGGCTACACCTTC. V and J are TRBV4-1 and TRBJ1-2; 11 bases match TRBD1. The CDR3 loop spans 16 amino acids. Germline values: CDR1 MGHRA, CDR2 YSYEKL. V was pared by 4 bases and J by 4 bases, with 8 bases of the junction left unmatched.

The V call is TRBV29-1, the J call TRBJ2-1; D is undetermined. The germline gives CDR1 SQVTM, CDR2 ANQGSEA. CDR3 length equals 13 residues. The germline V and J ends were trimmed by 0 bases and 3 bases, with 6 bases remaining between them. This CDR3 is CSVEEQSYNEQFF. In nucleotides, the CDR3 is TGCAGCGTTGAAGAACAGAGCTACAATGAGCAGTTCTTC.

In DNA, the CDR3 is TGTGCCAGCAGCCATTCTAGCGGGGGGGCCTCGGATGAGCAGTTCTTC. Amino acid sequence: CASSHSSGGASDEQFF. V is TRBV7-2 and J is TRBJ2-1, with 12 bases fitting TRBD2. V lost 5 bases and J lost 8; bases outside the gene matches: 10. CDR1 is SGHTA, CDR2 FQGNSA, per germline. There are 16 residues in the CDR3.

The gene calls are TRBV7-9 and TRBJ1-1; D remains unclear. Trimming stripped 5 bases from V and 11 bases from J, with 21 bases between. The CDR3 runs 14 residues. CDR1 and CDR2 from the germline V gene are SEHNR and FQNEAQ (reference sequence). The CDR3 DNA sequence: TGTGCCAGCAGCCCCAGCTCCGCTTCCTATGATGCTTTCTTT. Its translation is CASSPSSASYDAFF.

This clone has just one count. V is TRBV9 and J is TRBJ1-1; no definite D call. The CDR3 consists of 15 residues. CDR1 SGDLS and CDR2 YYNGEE come from the germline V gene. Trimming shortened V by 0 bases and J by 5 bases, and 14 bases separated the two germline ends. The CDR3 coding sequence is TGTGCCAGCAGCGTAGGGCCGTCAAGAGGTACTGAAGCTTTCTTT. Translation: CASSVGPSRGTEAFF.

The V and J genes are TRBV25-1 and TRBJ1-4; 8 positions match TRBD1. The CDR3 length is 13 residues. CDR1 MGHDK and CDR2 SYGVNS come from the germline V gene. J lost 8 bases, V lost 10 bases, and 9 bases had no gene match. Written as DNA, the CDR3 is TGTGCCACCACGGACAGGGTCGGGGAAAAACTGTTTTTT. As protein: CATTDRVGEKLFF.

The chain couples TRBV5-4 to TRBJ1-1, with D maybe TRBD1 (5 bases). CDR3 length equals 16 residues. CDR1 is SGHNT, CDR2 YYREEE, per germline (reference sequence). V lost 0 bases to trimming and J lost 0 bases, with 12 bases between them. The CDR3 nucleotides read TGTGCCAGCAGCTTGGGTCTGGGGCCGGTGAACACTGAAGCTTTCTTT. Amino acids: CASSLGLGPVNTEAFF. The full variable domain, rest sourced from reference TRBV5-4 and TRBJ1-1, is ETGVTQSPTHLIKTRGQQVTLRCSSQSGHNTVSWYQQALGQGPQFIFQYYREEENGRGNFPPRFSGLQFPNYSSELNVNALELDDSALYLCASSLGLGPVNTEAFFGQGTRLTVV.

This clone has just one count. This rearrangement joins TRBV4-1 to TRBJ2-7; 7 bases line up with TRBD1. Germline V gives CDR1 MGHRA, CDR2 YSYEKL. CDR3 length equals 16 residues. V gave up 3 bases and J gave up 2 bases; unmatched junction bases: 10. The DNA of the CDR3 is TGCGCCAGCAGCCATCTACCGACAGGGAGAACCTACGAGCAGTACTTC. Its protein is CASSHLPTGRTYEQYF.

The chain links TRBV7-2 to TRBJ2-3; D unclear. CDR3 length equals 13 residues. Germline CDR1 reads SGHTA; CDR2 reads FQGNSA. Trimming took 4 bases from V and 8 from J, leaving 13 bases between them. CDR3 protein: CASSYTIGPTQYF. In DNA, the CDR3 is TGTGCCAGCAGCTACACGATAGGCCCTACGCAGTATTTT.

V gene TRBV5-1 combines with J gene TRBJ2-1, with TRBD2 identical over 7 bases. Trimming at V came to 6 bases and at J to 5 bases, leaving 14 bases not matched to a gene. Germline lookup yields CDR1 SGHRS and CDR2 YFSETQ. The CDR3 totals 16 residues. CDR3 protein: CASTLRASGGHNEQFF. The CDR3 nucleotides are TGCGCCAGCACCCTACGGGCCTCGGGAGGCCACAATGAGCAGTTCTTC.

The chain joins TRBV4-2 to TRBJ1-1; perhaps TRBD1 as D (5 bases). Germline CDR1 is LGHNA and CDR2 is YNFKEQ. V was cut by 1 base and J by 4 bases, with 13 bases left in between. The CDR3 spans 15 residues. CDR3: CASSQGGGAGTEAFF. In DNA form, the CDR3 reads TGTGCCAGCAGCCAAGGCGGAGGGGCAGGCACTGAAGCTTTCTTT.

In its sample, this clone was seen once. V and J are TRBV4-3 and TRBJ2-1; 8 bases line up with TRBD2. With V trimmed by 3 bases and J by 2 bases, 9 bases remained unmatched. The CDR3 extends over 17 amino acids. The V gene's germline CDR1 is LGHNA and CDR2 YSLEER. The CDR3 protein is CASSQFLSGGTYNEQFF. The CDR3 DNA follows: TGCGCCAGCAGCCAGTTTCTCAGCGGGGGCACCTACAATGAGCAGTTCTTC.

A few counts support this clone. CDR3 DNA: TGCGCCAGCCACCCAGGGACAGGGATTGCAGATACGCAGTATTTT. It is translated as CASHPGTGIADTQYF. V gene TRBV5-1 combines with J gene TRBJ2-3, with 9 bases matching TRBD1. This CDR3 is built from 15 residues. CDR1 SGHRS and CDR2 YFSETQ come from the germline V gene. V shed 7 bases, J shed 4 bases, and the junction held 10 bases outside the gene matches.

The chain joins TRBV21-1 to TRBJ2-7; TRBD2, the table's D call, lacks a check against the DNA. TRBV21-1 is a recognized pseudogene. CDR3 length: 14 residues. The CDR3 DNA reads as TGTGCCAGCATGCGGCAGGGAGGTGTCGACGAGCAGTACTTC. This sequence encodes CASMRQGGVDEQYF.

In this sample, this clone turned up once. The chain recombines TRBV7-2 with TRBJ1-4, with D hard to call. Between the trimmed V and J ends, which lost 5 bases and 8 bases, there was a span of 12 bases. The CDR3 totals 13 residues. Per germline, CDR1 SGHTA and CDR2 FQGNSA. CDR3 region: CASSISIREKLFF. CDR3 bases: TGTGCCAGCAGCATTAGTATCCGGGAAAAACTGTTTTTT.

The chain combines TRBV2 with TRBJ2-3, with D tentatively TRBD1 (6 bases). V was clipped by 8 bases and J by 3 bases, with 15 bases between them. Germline V lookup: CDR1 SNHLY, CDR2 FYNNEI. CDR3 length: 14 amino acids. CDR3 region: CASVTGLVTDTQYF. The CDR3 bases are TGTGCCAGCGTGACAGGTCTAGTAACAGATACGCAGTATTTT.

This chain uses TRBV7-3 with TRBJ1-1; tentative D call: TRBD1 (6 bases). The germline CDR1 and CDR2 sequences are SGHTA and FQGTGA. CDR3 size: 16 residues. V lost 5 bases and J 3 bases, leaving 19 bases between the germline ends. The CDR3 here is CASSLNRESLHTEAFF. The CDR3 coding sequence is TGTGCCAGCAGCCTAAACAGGGAATCCCTCCACACTGAAGCTTTCTTT.

V is TRBV4-3 and J is TRBJ2-3; D not certain. Germline V gives CDR1 LGHNA, CDR2 YSLEER. Trimming shortened V by 0 bases and J by 7 bases, and 14 bases separated the two germline ends. The CDR3 sequence is 15 residues long. CDR3: CASSQDLTYPHTQYF. The CDR3 nucleotides are TGCGCCAGCAGCCAAGATCTGACTTACCCCCATACGCAGTATTTT.

V gene TRBV11-2 combines with J gene TRBJ1-4, with D unresolved. Germline V gene data show CDR1 as SGHAT and CDR2 as FQNNGV. The germline V and J ends were trimmed by 1 base and 8 bases, with 8 bases remaining between them. The CDR3 loop spans 13 amino acids. CDR3 sequence (DNA): TGTGCCAGCAGCTTAGGACCGGCCGAAAAACTGTTTTTT. Translation gives CASSLGPAEKLFF.

The genes are TRBV2 and TRBJ1-5, with D possibly matching TRBD1 (5 bases). The CDR3 is 12 amino acids. Per germline, CDR1 SNHLY and CDR2 FYNNEI. Deletions cut 8 bases from V and 0 bases from J, with 5 bases between. CDR3 DNA sequence: TGTGCCAGCGGGGCTAGCAATCAGCCCCAGCATTTT. This encodes CASGASNQPQHF.